This T cell receptor (beta chain) stems from a study of early T cells in non-severe SARS-CoV-2 infection. Overall study: It was bulk RNA from unsorted whole blood that was sequenced, and the chains were unpaired.

The study, taken as a whole, reports: Anti-spike CD8 specificities were favored by VDJdb matching, whose results missed private and CD4 specificities.

For this clonotype: Its antigen is currently unknown. This may be a read error, as it is one base from a much larger clone.

Looked up from germline, CDR1 is MGHRA and CDR2 is YSYEKL. This CDR3 is 15 amino acids long. Researchers tagged individual cDNA molecules with unique molecular identifiers. TCRdb re-derived calls from the 5' RACE reads in MiXCR, one entry per CDR3 protein. The sample holds more than 90,000 distinct CDR3 sequences; 9.5% to 11% are singletons and the top ten take around 4.7%. The rearrangement joins TRBV4-1 to TRBJ2-7; no reliable D call. The source is an adult who was a healthcare worker with PCR-confirmed SARS-CoV-2 infection or an uninfected control (not recorded which). The sample comprised whole blood. The CDR3 sequence is CAGSQVRTSSYEQYF. The CDR3 coding sequence is TGCGCCGGCAGCCAAGTCAGGACGAGCTCCTACGAGCAGTACTTC.